The table lists the clone carrying this T cell receptor (beta chain) with a few counts. Its matching antigen is unknown. These data originate in a study of vaccination and CD4 T cells after COVID-19. Germline V gives CDR1 MNHEY, CDR2 SVGAGI. CDR3 length: 15 residues. Trimming removed 2 bases from V and 4 bases from J; junction bases left unmatched: 6. Oncomine TCR Beta short-read sequencing was applied to DNA from cultured CD4+ T cells. MiXCR, run by TCRdb on the PCR reads, gives a single entry per CDR3 protein. The profile shows about 19,000 distinct CDR3 sequences, roughly 31% of them singletons. Regarding treatment: approximately nine-day PBMC culture with coronavirus spike peptide pools or control peptides (ViraFEST assay).

Specimen: cultured CD4+ T cells from blood. This receptor was obtained from a human donor with COVID-19. The rearrangement links TRBV6-5 to TRBJ1-2; 8 nucleotides match TRBD1. The CDR3 DNA reads TGTGCCAGCAGTTACCGGACAGGGATCGGCTATGGCTACACCTTC. Protein sequence: CASSYRTGIGYGYTF.